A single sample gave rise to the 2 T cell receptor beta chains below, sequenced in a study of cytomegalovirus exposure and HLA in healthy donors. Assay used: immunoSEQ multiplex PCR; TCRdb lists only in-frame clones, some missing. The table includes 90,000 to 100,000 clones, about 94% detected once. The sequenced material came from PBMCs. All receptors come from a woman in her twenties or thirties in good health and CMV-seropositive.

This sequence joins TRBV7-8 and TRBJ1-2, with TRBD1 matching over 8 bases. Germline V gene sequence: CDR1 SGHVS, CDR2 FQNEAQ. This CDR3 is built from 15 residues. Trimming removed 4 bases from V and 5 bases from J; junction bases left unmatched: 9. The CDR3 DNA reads TGTGCCAGCAGCTCCTTGACAGGGGCGGGTTATGGCTACACCTTC. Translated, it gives CASSSLTGAGYGYTF. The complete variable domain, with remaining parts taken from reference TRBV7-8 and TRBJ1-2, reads GAGVSQSPRYKVAKRGQDVALRCDPISGHVSLFWYQQALGQGPEFLTYFQNEAQLDKSGLPSDRFFAERPEGSVSTLKIQRTQQEDSAVYLCASSSLTGAGYGYTFGSGTRLTVV.

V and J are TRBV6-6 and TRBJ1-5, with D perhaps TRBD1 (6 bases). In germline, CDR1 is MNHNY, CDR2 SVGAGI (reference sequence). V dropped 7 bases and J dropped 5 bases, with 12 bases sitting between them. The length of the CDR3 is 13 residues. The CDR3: CASTRGRDQPQHF. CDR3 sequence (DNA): TGTGCCAGCACCAGGGGCAGGGATCAGCCCCAGCATTTT.